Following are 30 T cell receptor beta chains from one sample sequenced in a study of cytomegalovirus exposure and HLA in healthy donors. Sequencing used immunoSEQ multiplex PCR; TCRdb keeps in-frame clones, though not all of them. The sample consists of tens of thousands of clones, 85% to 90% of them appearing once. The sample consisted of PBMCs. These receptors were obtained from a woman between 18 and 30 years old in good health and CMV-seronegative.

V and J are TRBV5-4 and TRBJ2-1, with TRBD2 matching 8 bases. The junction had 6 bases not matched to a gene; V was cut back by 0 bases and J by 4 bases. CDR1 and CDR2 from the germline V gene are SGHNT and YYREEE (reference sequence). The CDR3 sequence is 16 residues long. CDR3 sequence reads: CASSLAGGAPYNEQFF. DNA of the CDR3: TGTGCCAGCAGCTTGGCCGGGGGGGCCCCTTACAATGAGCAGTTCTTC.

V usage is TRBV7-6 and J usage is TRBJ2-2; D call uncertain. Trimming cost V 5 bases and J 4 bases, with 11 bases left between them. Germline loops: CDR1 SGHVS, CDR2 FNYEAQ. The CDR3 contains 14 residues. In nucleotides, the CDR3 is TGTGCCAGCAGCCCTCCCCTCCGCACCGGGGAGCTGTTTTTT. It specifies CASSPPLRTGELFF. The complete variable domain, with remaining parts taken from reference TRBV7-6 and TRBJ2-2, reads GAGVSQSPRYKVTKRGQDVALRCDPISGHVSLYWYRQALGQGPEFLTYFNYEAQQDKSGLPNDRFSAERPEGSISTLTIQRTEQRDSAMYRCASSPPLRTGELFFGEGSRLTVL.

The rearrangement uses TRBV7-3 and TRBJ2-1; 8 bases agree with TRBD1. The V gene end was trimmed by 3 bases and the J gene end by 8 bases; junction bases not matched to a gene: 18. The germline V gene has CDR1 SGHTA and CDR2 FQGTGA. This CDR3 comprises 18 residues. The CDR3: CASSFTSVGQGLLDEQFF. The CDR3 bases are TGTGCCAGCAGCTTTACGTCCGTCGGACAGGGTTTATTAGATGAGCAGTTCTTC. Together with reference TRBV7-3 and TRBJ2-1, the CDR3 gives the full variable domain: GAGVSQTPSNKVTEKGKYVELRCDPISGHTALYWYRQSLGQGPEFLIYFQGTGAADDSGLPNDRFFAVRPEGSVSTLKIQRTERGDSAVYLCASSFTSVGQGLLDEQFFGPGTRLTVL.

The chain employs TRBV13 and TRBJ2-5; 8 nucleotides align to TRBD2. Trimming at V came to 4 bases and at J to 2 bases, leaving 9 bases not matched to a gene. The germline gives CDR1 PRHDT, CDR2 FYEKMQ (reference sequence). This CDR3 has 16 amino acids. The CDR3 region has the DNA TGTGCCAGCAGCTACACGGGACTAGGGGGACAAGAGACCCAGTACTTC. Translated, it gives CASSYTGLGGQETQYF. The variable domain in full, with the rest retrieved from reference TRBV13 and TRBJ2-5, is AAGVIQSPRHLIKEKRETATLKCYPIPRHDTVYWYQQGPGQDPQFLISFYEKMQSDKGSIPDRFSAQQFSDYHSELNMSSLELGDSALYFCASSYTGLGGQETQYFGPGTRLLVL.

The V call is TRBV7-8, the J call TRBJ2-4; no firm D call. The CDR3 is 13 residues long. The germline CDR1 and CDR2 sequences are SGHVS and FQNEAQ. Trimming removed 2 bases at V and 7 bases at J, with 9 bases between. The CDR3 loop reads CASSLSELNIQYF. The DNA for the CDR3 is TGTGCCAGCAGCTTATCAGAATTGAACATTCAGTACTTC.

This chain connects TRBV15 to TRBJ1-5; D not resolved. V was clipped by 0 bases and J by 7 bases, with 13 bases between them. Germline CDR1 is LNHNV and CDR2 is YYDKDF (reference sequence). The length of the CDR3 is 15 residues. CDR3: CATSRERVQTQPQHF. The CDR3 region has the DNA TGTGCCACCAGCAGAGAGCGGGTCCAAACACAGCCCCAGCATTTT. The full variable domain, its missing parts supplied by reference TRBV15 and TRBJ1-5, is DAMVIQNPRYQVTQFGKPVTLSCSQTLNHNVMYWYQQKSSQAPKLLFHYYDKDFNNEADTPDNFQSRRPNTSFCFLDIRSPGLGDTAMYLCATSRERVQTQPQHFGDGTRLSIL.

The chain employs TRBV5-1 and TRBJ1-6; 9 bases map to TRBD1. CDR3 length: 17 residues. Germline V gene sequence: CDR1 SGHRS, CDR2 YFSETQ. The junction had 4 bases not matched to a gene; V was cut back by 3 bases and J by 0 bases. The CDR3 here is CASSSETGGSYNSPLHF. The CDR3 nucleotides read TGCGCCAGCAGCTCAGAGACAGGGGGCTCCTATAATTCACCCCTCCACTTT.

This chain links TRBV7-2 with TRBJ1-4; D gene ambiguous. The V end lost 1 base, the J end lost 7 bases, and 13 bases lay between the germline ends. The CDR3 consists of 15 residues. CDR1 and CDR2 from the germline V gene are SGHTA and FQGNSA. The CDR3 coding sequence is TGTGCCAGCAGCTTAGAGCCGGGAAGTCTTGAAAAACTGTTTTTT. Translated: CASSLEPGSLEKLFF. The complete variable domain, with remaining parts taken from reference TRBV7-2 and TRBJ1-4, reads GAGVSQSPSNKVTEKGKDVELRCDPISGHTALYWYRQSLGQGLEFLIYFQGNSAPDKSGLPSDRFSAERTGGSVSTLTIQRTQQEDSAVYLCASSLEPGSLEKLFFGSGTQLSVL.

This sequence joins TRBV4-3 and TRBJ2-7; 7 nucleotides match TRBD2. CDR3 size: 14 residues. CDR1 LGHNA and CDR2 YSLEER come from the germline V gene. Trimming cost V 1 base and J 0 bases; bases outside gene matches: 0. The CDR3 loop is CASSQGGSSYEQYF. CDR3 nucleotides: TGCGCCAGCAGCCAAGGCGGGAGCTCCTACGAGCAGTACTTC.

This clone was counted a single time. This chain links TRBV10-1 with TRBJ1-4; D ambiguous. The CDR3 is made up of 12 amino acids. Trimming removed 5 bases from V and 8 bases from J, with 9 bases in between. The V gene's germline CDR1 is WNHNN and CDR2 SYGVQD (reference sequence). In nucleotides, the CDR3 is TGCGCCAGCAGTAACAACGGGGAAAAACTGTTTTTT. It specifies CASSNNGEKLFF.

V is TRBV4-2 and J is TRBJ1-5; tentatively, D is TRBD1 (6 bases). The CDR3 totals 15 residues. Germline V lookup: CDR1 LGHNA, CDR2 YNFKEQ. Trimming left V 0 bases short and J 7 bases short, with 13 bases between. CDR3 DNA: TGTGCCAGCAGCCAAGACAGGGGCGAGGGCCAGCCCCAGCATTTT. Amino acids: CASSQDRGEGQPQHF.

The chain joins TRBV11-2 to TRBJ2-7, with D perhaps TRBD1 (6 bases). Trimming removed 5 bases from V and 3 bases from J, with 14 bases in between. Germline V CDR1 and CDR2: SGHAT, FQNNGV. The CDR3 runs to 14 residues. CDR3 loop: CASSRNRDSYEQYF. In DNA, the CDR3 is TGTGCCAGCAGCAGAAACAGGGATAGCTACGAGCAGTACTTC.

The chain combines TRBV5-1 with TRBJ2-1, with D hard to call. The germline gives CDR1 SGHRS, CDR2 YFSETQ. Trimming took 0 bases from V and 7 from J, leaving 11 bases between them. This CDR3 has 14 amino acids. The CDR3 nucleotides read TGCGCCAGCAGCTTGGAGACGGGTGGAAATGAGCAGTTCTTC. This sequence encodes CASSLETGGNEQFF.

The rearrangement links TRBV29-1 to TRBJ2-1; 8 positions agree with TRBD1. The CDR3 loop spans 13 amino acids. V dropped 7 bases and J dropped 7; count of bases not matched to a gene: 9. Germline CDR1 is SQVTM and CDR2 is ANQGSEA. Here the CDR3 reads CSAFGTGGNEQFF. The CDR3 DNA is TGCAGCGCCTTCGGGACAGGTGGGAATGAGCAGTTCTTC.

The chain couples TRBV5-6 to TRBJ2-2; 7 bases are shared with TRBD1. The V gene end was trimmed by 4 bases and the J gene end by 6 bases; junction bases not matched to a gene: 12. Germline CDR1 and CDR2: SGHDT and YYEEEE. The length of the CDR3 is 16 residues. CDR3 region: CASSLGAGGKSGELFF. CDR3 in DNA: TGTGCCAGCAGCCTGGGGGCAGGGGGAAAATCCGGGGAGCTGTTTTTT.

This chain's CDR3 is CASSIPTGVNTEAFF. For the CDR3, the DNA is TGTGCCAGCAGCATCCCGACAGGAGTGAACACTGAAGCTTTCTTT. This sequence joins TRBV11-1 and TRBJ1-1; a weak D match, TRBD1 (6 bases). The CDR3 loop spans 15 amino acids. Germline lookup yields CDR1 SGHAT and CDR2 FQDESV (reference sequence). Trimming cost V 5 bases and J 0 bases, with 13 bases left between them.

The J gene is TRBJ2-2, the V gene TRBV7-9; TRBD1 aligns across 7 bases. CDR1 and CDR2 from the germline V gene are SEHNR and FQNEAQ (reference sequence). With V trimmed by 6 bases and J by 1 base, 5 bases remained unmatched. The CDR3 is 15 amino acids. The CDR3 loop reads CASSSHRGNTGELFF. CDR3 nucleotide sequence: TGTGCCAGCAGTTCCCACAGGGGGAACACCGGGGAGCTGTTTTTT.

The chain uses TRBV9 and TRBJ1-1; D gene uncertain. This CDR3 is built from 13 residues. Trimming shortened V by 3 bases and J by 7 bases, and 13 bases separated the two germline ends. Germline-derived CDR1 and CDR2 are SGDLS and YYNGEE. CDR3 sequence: CASSGPGYGEAFF. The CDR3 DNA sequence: TGTGCCAGCAGCGGCCCCGGGTATGGTGAAGCTTTCTTT.

The CDR3 region is CASSLDKTRGNTIYF. The CDR3 DNA sequence: TGTGCCAGCAGCTTAGATAAAACGCGGGGAAACACCATATATTTT. The gene calls are TRBV7-2 and TRBJ1-3, with D unclear. Trimming pared 1 base from V and 4 bases from J, leaving 11 bases between. Looked up from germline, CDR1 is SGHTA and CDR2 is FQGNSA. This CDR3 has 15 amino acids.

In nucleotides, the CDR3 is TGTGCCAGCAGCCCGGACCTGGGACTTTACAATGAGCAGTTCTTC. Translation gives CASSPDLGLYNEQFF. V is TRBV7-9 and J is TRBJ2-1; D may be TRBD2 (6 bases). From germline, CDR1 is SEHNR and CDR2 FQNEAQ (reference sequence). This CDR3 has 15 amino acids. Between the trimmed V and J ends, which lost 5 bases and 4 bases, there was a span of 15 bases. Combining the CDR3 with reference TRBV7-9 and TRBJ2-1 gives the whole variable domain DTGVSQNPRHKITKRGQNVTFRCDPISEHNRLYWYRQTLGQGPEFLTYFQNEAQLEKSRLLSDRFSAERPKGSFSTLEIQRTEQGDSAMYLCASSPDLGLYNEQFFGPGTRLTVL.

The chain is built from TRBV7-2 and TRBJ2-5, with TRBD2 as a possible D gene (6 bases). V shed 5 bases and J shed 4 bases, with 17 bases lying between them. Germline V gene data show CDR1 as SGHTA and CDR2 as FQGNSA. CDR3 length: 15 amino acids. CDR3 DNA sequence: TGTGCCAGCAGCCCAGCGGGTGGGACCCTAGAGACCCAGTACTTC. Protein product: CASSPAGGTLETQYF.

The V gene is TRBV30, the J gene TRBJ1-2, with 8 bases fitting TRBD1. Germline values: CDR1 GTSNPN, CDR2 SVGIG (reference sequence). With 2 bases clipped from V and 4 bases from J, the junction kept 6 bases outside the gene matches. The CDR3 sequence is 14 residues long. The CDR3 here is CAWSSGQGSYGYTF. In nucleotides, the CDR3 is TGTGCCTGGAGTTCTGGACAGGGCAGCTATGGCTACACCTTC.

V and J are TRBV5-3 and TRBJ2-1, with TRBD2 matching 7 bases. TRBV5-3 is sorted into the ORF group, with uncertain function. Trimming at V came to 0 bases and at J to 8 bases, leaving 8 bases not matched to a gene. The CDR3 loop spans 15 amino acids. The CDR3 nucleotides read TGTGCCAGAAGCTTGGGACTAGCCCCCTTGCATGAGCAGTTCTTC. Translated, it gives CARSLGLAPLHEQFF.

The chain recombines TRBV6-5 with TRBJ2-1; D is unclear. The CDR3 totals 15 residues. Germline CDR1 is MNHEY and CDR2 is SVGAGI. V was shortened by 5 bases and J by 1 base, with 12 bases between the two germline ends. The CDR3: CASSASQASYNEQFF. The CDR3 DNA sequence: TGTGCCAGCAGTGCCAGTCAGGCTTCCTACAATGAGCAGTTCTTC.

This CDR3 reads CASSDSDNEKLFF. The CDR3 bases are TGTGCCAGCAGTGACTCAGATAATGAAAAACTGTTTTTT. The chain employs TRBV2 and TRBJ1-4; D uncertain. Germline-derived CDR1 and CDR2 are SNHLY and FYNNEI. CDR3 size: 13 residues. V was trimmed by 3 bases and J by 4 bases, leaving 6 bases between them.

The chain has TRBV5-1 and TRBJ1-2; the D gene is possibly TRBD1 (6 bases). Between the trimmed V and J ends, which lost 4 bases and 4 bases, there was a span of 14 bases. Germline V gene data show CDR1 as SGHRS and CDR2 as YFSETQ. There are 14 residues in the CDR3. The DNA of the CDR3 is TGCGCCAGCAGCGGCATCCTACAGGGCTATGGCTACACCTTC. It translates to CASSGILQGYGYTF.

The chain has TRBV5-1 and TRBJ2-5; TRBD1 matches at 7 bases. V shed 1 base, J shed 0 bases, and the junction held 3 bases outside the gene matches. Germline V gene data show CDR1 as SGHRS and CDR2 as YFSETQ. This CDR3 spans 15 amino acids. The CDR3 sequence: CASSLMTGYQETQYF. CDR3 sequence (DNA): TGCGCCAGCAGCTTGATGACAGGGTACCAAGAGACCCAGTACTTC.

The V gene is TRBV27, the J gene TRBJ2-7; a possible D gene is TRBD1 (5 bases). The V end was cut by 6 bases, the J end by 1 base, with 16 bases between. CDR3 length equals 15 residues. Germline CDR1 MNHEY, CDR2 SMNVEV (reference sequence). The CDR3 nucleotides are TGTGCCAGCAGCCGAACCCCGACAGCGTCCTACGAGCAGTACTTC. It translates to CASSRTPTASYEQYF.

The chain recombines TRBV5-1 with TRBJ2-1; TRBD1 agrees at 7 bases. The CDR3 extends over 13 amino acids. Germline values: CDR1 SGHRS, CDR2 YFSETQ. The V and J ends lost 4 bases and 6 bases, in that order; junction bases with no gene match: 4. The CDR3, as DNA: TGCGCCAGCAGCCACCAGGGGGTCAATGAGCAGTTCTTC. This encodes CASSHQGVNEQFF.

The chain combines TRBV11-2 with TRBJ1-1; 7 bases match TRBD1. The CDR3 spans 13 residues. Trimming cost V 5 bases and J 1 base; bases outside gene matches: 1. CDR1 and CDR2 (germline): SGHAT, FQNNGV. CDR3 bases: TGTGCCAGCAGCGGGGACAGGAACACTGAAGCTTTCTTT. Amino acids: CASSGDRNTEAFF.